A single sample is the source of the 25 T cell receptor beta chains below, sequenced in a study of OX40 agonist ivuxolimab in advanced cancers. Clones were read by immunoSEQ multiplex PCR, and TCRdb kept only the in-frame ones, dropping some. In the table there are about 75,000 clones, more than 90% of which are singletons. The sequenced sample was CD4+ or CD8+ T cells sorted from blood, obtained in a trial of the OX40 agonist ivuxolimab. These receptors were collected from an adult with an advanced solid tumor such as melanoma, head and neck, liver or kidney cancer.

This chain links TRBV18 with TRBJ2-5, with a weak D call TRBD1 (5 bases). Trimming stripped 6 bases from V and 5 bases from J, with 10 bases between. CDR1 KGHSH and CDR2 LQKENI come from the germline V gene. CDR3 length equals 12 residues. In DNA, the CDR3 is TGTGCCAGCTCGACAGTAAGGGAGACCCAGTACTTC. It translates to CASSTVRETQYF.

This chain connects TRBV7-2 to TRBJ2-5, with D unresolved. The CDR3 runs 13 residues. Germline assignment: CDR1 SGHTA and CDR2 FQGNSA. Trimming left V 1 base short and J 1 base short, with 4 bases between. CDR3 DNA: TGTGCCAGCAGCTTAGTGCTCCAAGAGACCCAGTACTTC. This encodes CASSLVLQETQYF.

The chain links TRBV5-1 to TRBJ2-2, with a tentative D call TRBD2 (5 bases). V gave up 7 bases and J gave up 7 bases, with 20 bases separating them. The CDR3 runs to 15 residues. Germline V CDR1 and CDR2: SGHRS, YFSETQ. CDR3 sequence (DNA): TGCGCCAGCTCCCCCGACATTTTTCGGGGCGGGGAGCTGTTTTTT. Translation: CASSPDIFRGGELFF.

This chain links TRBV30 with TRBJ1-2; D call uncertain. Germline assignment: CDR1 GTSNPN and CDR2 SVGIG (reference sequence). The CDR3 sequence is 14 residues long. Trimming removed 4 bases at V and 2 bases at J, with 14 bases between. CDR3 in amino acids: CAWNPWNRNYGYTF. CDR3 DNA: TGTGCCTGGAATCCTTGGAACAGAAACTATGGCTACACCTTC.

The chain joins TRBV25-1 to TRBJ2-7; TRBD1 matches 9 bases. The J segment lost 3 bases and the V segment lost 3 bases, leaving 3 bases of the junction unmatched. In germline, CDR1 is MGHDK, CDR2 SYGVNS. The CDR3 spans 14 residues. The CDR3 reads CASSDPGQGYEQYF. The CDR3 DNA follows: TGTGCCAGCAGTGACCCGGGACAGGGCTACGAGCAGTACTTC.

The V and J genes are TRBV28 and TRBJ1-4, with 7 bases identical to TRBD1. CDR3 length: 16 amino acids. Trimming removed 3 bases from V and 3 bases from J; junction bases left unmatched: 7. In germline, CDR1 is MDHEN, CDR2 SYDVKM. DNA for the CDR3: TGTGCCAGCAGTTTTGGACAGGAGACCGCTAATGAAAAACTGTTTTTT. This translates into CASSFGQETANEKLFF.

This chain joins TRBV4-3 and TRBJ1-1; D not resolved. The V and J ends lost 1 base and 0 bases respectively, with 12 bases between them. Germline CDR1 is LGHNA and CDR2 is YSLEER. The CDR3 loop spans 16 amino acids. The CDR3 protein is CASSQVGQSMNTEAFF. In DNA, the CDR3 is TGCGCCAGCAGCCAAGTGGGCCAATCCATGAACACTGAAGCTTTCTTT.

The CDR3 nucleotides are TGTGCCAGCAGCGTCGCAGGCCATAGCAATCAGCCCCAGCATTTT. Translated: CASSVAGHSNQPQHF. V gene TRBV9 combines with J gene TRBJ1-5; D remains ambiguous. There are 15 residues in the CDR3. The germline gives CDR1 SGDLS, CDR2 YYNGEE. Trimming shortened V by 2 bases and J by 0 bases, and 9 bases separated the two germline ends.

The rearrangement uses TRBV10-3 and TRBJ2-7, with D possibly being TRBD2 (6 bases). The CDR3 spans 13 residues. V lost 10 bases and J lost 2, with 15 bases in between. Germline assignment: CDR1 ENHRY and CDR2 SYGVKD. CDR3 in amino acids: CATRDSAAYEQYF. Here the CDR3 DNA reads TGTGCCACCCGGGACTCGGCGGCCTACGAGCAGTACTTC.

The V and J genes are TRBV5-4 and TRBJ1-2, with a weak D call TRBD1 (6 bases). This CDR3 region has 15 residues. CDR1 and CDR2 from the germline V gene are SGHNT and YYREEE (reference sequence). Trimming shortened V by 0 bases and J by 6 bases, and 15 bases separated the two germline ends. The CDR3 DNA sequence: TGTGCCAGCAGCTTGGGAGTTAGGACAGTGAATGGCTACACCTTC. As protein: CASSLGVRTVNGYTF. Variable domain in full (rest from reference TRBV5-4 and TRBJ1-2): ETGVTQSPTHLIKTRGQQVTLRCSSQSGHNTVSWYQQALGQGPQFIFQYYREEENGRGNFPPRFSGLQFPNYSSELNVNALELDDSALYLCASSLGVRTVNGYTFGSGTRLTVV.

The chain links TRBV10-3 to TRBJ1-5; D is undetermined. Germline V gives CDR1 ENHRY, CDR2 SYGVKD. The germline V and J ends were trimmed by 2 bases and 6 bases, with 11 bases remaining between them. The length of the CDR3 is 14 residues. The CDR3 here is CAISEAQRPQPQHF. The DNA of the CDR3 is TGTGCCATCAGTGAGGCCCAAAGGCCTCAGCCCCAGCATTTT.

V and J are TRBV5-1 and TRBJ2-2; 9 positions match TRBD1. From germline, CDR1 is SGHRS and CDR2 YFSETQ. V lost 0 bases and J lost 5; bases outside the gene matches: 2. This CDR3 has 15 residues. The CDR3 region has the DNA TGCGCCAGCAGCTTGGGACAGGGGGTGACCGGGGAGCTGTTTTTT. This gives the protein CASSLGQGVTGELFF.

The chain couples TRBV6-5 to TRBJ2-7, with 9 bases matching TRBD1. This CDR3 spans 15 amino acids. CDR1 and CDR2 (germline): MNHEY, SVGAGI. Trimming at V came to 6 bases and at J to 5 bases, leaving 11 bases not matched to a gene. CDR3 bases: TGTGCCAGCAGCTTCGGGACAGGGCAGGAAAACGAGCAGTACTTC. Protein product: CASSFGTGQENEQYF.

This clone was counted a few times. The CDR3 region has the DNA TGCGCCAGCAGCCAAGAGGCCAGCGGGGGGGTAGGACGAAACATTCAGTACTTC. Protein product: CASSQEASGGVGRNIQYF. V and J are TRBV4-3 and TRBJ2-4; TRBD2 matches at 10 bases. The CDR3 is made up of 18 amino acids. The V gene's germline CDR1 is LGHNA and CDR2 YSLEER. Trimming cost V 0 bases and J 6 bases; bases outside gene matches: 11.

The chain carries TRBV2 and TRBJ2-7; 9 bases fit TRBD1. The V segment lost 3 bases and the J segment 5 bases; nucleotides outside the gene matches: 8. Germline V lookup: CDR1 SNHLY, CDR2 FYNNEI. The CDR3 has 15 residues. The CDR3 protein is CASSDLGTGINEQYF. The CDR3 DNA reads as TGTGCCAGCAGTGATCTGGGGACAGGGATCAACGAGCAGTACTTC.

The V gene is TRBV28, the J gene TRBJ1-5, with no clear D. The CDR3 loop spans 13 amino acids. V was shortened by 2 bases and J by 9 bases, with 11 bases between the two germline ends. Germline CDR1 MDHEN, CDR2 SYDVKM. CDR3 sequence (DNA): TGTGCCAGCAGTTTAAGAGGGATCGGGCCCCAGCATTTT. This translates into CASSLRGIGPQHF.

CDR3 in DNA: TGTGCCAGCAGTTGGGCGAGGGGAACGAACTATGGCTACACCTTC. Its translation is CASSWARGTNYGYTF. This chain connects TRBV6-6 to TRBJ1-2; D perhaps matches TRBD1 (5 bases). Trimming pared 4 bases from V and 2 bases from J, leaving 14 bases between. The length of the CDR3 is 15 residues. Germline CDR1 is MNHNY and CDR2 is SVGAGI (reference sequence).

The rearrangement uses TRBV30 and TRBJ1-6; D is perhaps TRBD1 (5 bases). The CDR3 runs to 15 residues. V lost 1 base and J 10 bases, leaving 17 bases between the germline ends. Looked up from germline, CDR1 is GTSNPN and CDR2 is SVGIG (reference sequence). DNA of the CDR3: TGTGCCTGGAGTGCGCTTCAGGGTATTGGGTCACCCCTCCACTTT. Translating gives CAWSALQGIGSPLHF.

The J gene is TRBJ2-7, the V gene TRBV27, with a weak D call TRBD2 (6 bases). This CDR3 region has 12 residues. With 8 bases removed from V and 5 bases from J, the gap between germline ends came to 13 bases. The V gene's germline CDR1 is MNHEY and CDR2 SMNVEV (reference sequence). The CDR3 sequence is CASRTSWDEQYF. The CDR3 DNA reads TGTGCCAGCCGCACTAGCTGGGACGAGCAGTACTTC.

This chain joins TRBV9 and TRBJ2-3, with D maybe TRBD2 (6 bases). V gave up 1 base and J gave up 0 bases, with 18 bases separating them. CDR1 is SGDLS, CDR2 YYNGEE, per germline. CDR3 size: 18 residues. The CDR3: CASSVFSLGGASTDTQYF. For the CDR3, the DNA is TGTGCCAGCAGCGTATTTTCCCTCGGCGGGGCTAGCACAGATACGCAGTATTTT.

The chain employs TRBV7-2 and TRBJ1-3; D gene unclear. The CDR3 has 11 residues. Germline V gene lookup returns CDR1 SGHTA and CDR2 FQGNSA. V gave up 5 bases and J gave up 6 bases, with 5 bases separating them. The CDR3 loop is CASSKLNTIYF. The CDR3 DNA reads as TGTGCCAGCAGCAAACTAAACACCATATATTTT. Full variable domain (missing parts from reference TRBV7-2 and TRBJ1-3): GAGVSQSPSNKVTEKGKDVELRCDPISGHTALYWYRQSLGQGLEFLIYFQGNSAPDKSGLPSDRFSAERTGGSVSTLTIQRTQQEDSAVYLCASSKLNTIYFGEGSWLTVV.

The V call is TRBV28, the J call TRBJ2-7; no clear D gene. CDR3 length: 15 residues. Germline V lookup: CDR1 MDHEN, CDR2 SYDVKM. Trimming took off 2 bases at V and 2 bases at J, with 13 bases between the two ends. CDR3 DNA: TGTGCCAGCAGTTTAACGGATGGCACAGCCTACGAGCAGTACTTC. This codes for CASSLTDGTAYEQYF.

The chain employs TRBV27 and TRBJ2-7; 7 bases map to TRBD1. There are 12 residues in the CDR3. The V gene's germline CDR1 is MNHEY and CDR2 SMNVEV (reference sequence). With V trimmed by 5 bases and J by 12 bases, 10 bases remained unmatched. Here the CDR3 reads CASSRVQGQRYF. CDR3 sequence (DNA): TGTGCCAGCAGTCGCGTACAGGGGCAGCGGTACTTC.

The V call is TRBV10-3, the J call TRBJ2-2; 13 positions match TRBD2. The CDR3 loop spans 15 amino acids. After removal of 6 bases from V and 6 bases from J, the junction contained 4 bases not matched to a gene. CDR1 and CDR2 (germline): ENHRY, SYGVKD. CDR3 DNA sequence: TGTGCCATCAGAACTAGCGGGGGGGCATCCGGGGAGCTGTTTTTT. It specifies CAIRTSGGASGELFF.

This rearrangement joins TRBV11-2 to TRBJ1-2; possible D gene TRBD1, 5 bases. The CDR3 length is 13 residues. From germline, CDR1 is SGHAT and CDR2 FQNNGV. The ends were cut back, 5 bases at V and 5 bases at J, with 12 bases in the middle. CDR3 in amino acids: CASSQGSGYGYTF. CDR3 sequence (DNA): TGTGCCAGCAGCCAAGGATCAGGGTATGGCTACACCTTC.